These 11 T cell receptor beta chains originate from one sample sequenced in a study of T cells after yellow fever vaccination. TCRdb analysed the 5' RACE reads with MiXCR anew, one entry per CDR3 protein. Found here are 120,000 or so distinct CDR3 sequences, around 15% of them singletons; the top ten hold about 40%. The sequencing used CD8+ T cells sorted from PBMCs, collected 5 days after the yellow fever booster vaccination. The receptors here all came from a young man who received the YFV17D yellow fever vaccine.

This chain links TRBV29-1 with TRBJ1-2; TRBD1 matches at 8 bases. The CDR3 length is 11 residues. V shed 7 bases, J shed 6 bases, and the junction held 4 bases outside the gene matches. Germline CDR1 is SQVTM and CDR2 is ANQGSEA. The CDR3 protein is CSAAGGHGYTF. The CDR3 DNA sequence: TGCAGCGCTGCAGGGGGCCATGGCTACACCTTC.

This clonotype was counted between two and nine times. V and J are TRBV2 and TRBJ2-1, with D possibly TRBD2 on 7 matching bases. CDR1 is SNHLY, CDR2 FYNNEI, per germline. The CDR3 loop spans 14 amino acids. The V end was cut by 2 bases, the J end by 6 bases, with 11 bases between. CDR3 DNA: TGTGCCAGCAGTGAAAGGGGGGGTTCCAATGAGCAGTTCTTC. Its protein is CASSERGGSNEQFF.

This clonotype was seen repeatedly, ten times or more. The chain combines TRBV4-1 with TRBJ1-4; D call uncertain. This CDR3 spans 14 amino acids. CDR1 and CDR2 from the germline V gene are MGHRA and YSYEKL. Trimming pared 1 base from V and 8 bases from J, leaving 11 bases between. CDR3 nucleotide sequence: TGCGCCAGCAGCCAAGTGGGGATATCAGAAAAACTGTTTTTT. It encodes CASSQVGISEKLFF.

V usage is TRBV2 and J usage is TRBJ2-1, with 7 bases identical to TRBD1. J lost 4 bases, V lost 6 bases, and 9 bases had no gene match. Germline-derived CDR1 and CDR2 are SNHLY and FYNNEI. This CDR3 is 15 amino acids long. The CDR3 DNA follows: TGTGCCAGCAGGGCGCCCGGGACAGAATACAATGAGCAGTTCTTC. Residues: CASRAPGTEYNEQFF.

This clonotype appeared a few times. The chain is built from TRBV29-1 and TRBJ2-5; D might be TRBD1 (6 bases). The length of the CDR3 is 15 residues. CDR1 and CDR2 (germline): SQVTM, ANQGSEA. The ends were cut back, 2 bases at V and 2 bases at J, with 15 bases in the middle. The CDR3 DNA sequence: TGCAGCGTTGAACAACCGACAGGCCGGCAAGAGACCCAGTACTTC. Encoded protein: CSVEQPTGRQETQYF. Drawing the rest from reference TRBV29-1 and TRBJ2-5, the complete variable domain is SAVISQKPSRDICQRGTSLTIQCQVDSQVTMMFWYRQQPGQSLTLIATANQGSEATYESGFVIDKFPISRPNLTFSTLTVSNMSPEDSSIYLCSVEQPTGRQETQYFGPGTRLLVL.

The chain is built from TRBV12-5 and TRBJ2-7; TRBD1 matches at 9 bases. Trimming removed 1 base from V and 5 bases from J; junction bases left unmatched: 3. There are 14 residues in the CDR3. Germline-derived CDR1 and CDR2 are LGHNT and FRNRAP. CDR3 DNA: TGTGCTAGTGGTTTGGACAGGGGGCGCGACGAGCAGTACTTC. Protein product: CASGLDRGRDEQYF.

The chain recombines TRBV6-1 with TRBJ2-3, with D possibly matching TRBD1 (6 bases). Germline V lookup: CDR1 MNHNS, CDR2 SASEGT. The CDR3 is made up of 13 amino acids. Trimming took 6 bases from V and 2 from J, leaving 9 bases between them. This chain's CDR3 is CASSRDITDTQYF. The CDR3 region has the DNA TGTGCCAGCAGCCGGGACATCACAGATACGCAGTATTTT.

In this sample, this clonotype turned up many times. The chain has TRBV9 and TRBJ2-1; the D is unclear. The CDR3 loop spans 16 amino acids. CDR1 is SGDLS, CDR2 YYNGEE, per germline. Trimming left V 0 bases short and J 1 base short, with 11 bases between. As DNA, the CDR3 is TGTGCCAGCAGCGTAGCCCTTAGTGGGTCCTACAATGAGCAGTTCTTC. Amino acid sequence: CASSVALSGSYNEQFF.

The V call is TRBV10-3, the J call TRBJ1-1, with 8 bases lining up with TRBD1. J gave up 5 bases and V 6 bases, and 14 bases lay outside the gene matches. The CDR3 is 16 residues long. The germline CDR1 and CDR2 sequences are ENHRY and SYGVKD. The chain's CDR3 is CAIRRGQGDFGTEAFF. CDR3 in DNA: TGTGCCATCAGACGAGGACAGGGCGATTTTGGTACTGAAGCTTTCTTT.

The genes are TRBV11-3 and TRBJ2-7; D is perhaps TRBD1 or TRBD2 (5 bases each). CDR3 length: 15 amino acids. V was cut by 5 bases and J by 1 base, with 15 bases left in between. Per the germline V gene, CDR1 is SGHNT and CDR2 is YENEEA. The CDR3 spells CASSPGAGSSYEQYF. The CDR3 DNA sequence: TGTGCCAGCAGCCCCGGGGCAGGCTCATCCTACGAGCAGTACTTC. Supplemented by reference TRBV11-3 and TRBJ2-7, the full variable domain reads EAGVVQSPRYKIIEKKQPVAFWCNPISGHNTLYWYLQNLGQGPELLIRYENEEAVDDSQLPKDRFSAERLKGVDSTLKIQPAELGDSAVYLCASSPGAGSSYEQYFGPGTRLTVT.

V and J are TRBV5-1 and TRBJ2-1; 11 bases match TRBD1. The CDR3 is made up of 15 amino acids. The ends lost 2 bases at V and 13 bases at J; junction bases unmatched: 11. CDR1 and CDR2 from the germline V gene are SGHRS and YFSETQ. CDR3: CASSFGTGGYNGQFF. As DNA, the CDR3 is TGCGCCAGCAGCTTCGGGACAGGGGGTTACAATGGCCAGTTCTTC.